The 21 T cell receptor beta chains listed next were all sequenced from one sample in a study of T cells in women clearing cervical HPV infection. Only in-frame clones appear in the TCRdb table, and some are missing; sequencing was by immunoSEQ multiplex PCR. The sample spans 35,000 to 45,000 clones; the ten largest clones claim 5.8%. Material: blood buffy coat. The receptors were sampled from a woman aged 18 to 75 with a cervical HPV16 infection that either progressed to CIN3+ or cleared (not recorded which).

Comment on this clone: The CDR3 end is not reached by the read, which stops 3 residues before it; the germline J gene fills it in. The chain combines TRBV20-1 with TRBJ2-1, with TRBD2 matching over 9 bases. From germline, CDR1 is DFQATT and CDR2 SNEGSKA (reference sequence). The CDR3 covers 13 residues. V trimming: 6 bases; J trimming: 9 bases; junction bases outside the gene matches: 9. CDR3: CSASRSGRGEQFF. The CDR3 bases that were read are TGCAGTGCCTCGCGTAGCGGGAGAGGTGAG.

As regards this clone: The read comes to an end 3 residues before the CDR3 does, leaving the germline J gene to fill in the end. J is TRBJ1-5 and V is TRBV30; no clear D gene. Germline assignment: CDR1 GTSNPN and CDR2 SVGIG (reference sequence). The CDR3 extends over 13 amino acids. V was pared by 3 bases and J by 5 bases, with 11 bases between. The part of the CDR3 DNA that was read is TGTGCCTGGAGCGGTCAGGTCCATCAGCCC. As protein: CAWSGQVHQP. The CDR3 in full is CAWSGQVHQPQHF. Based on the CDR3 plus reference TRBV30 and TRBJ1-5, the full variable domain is SQTIHQWPATLVQPVGSPLSLECTVEGTSNPNLYWYRQAAGRGLQLLFYSVGIGQISSEVPQNLSASRPQDRQFILSSKKLLLSDSGFYLCAWSGQVHQPQHFGDGTRLSIL.

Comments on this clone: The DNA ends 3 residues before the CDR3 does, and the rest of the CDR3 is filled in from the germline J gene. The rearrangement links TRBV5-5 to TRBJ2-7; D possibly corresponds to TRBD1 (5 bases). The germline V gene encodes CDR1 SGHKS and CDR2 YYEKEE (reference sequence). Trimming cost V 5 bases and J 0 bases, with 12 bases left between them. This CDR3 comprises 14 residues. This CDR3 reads CASRPTAYSYEQYF. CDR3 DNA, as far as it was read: TGTGCCAGCAGACCGACAGCTTACTCCTACGAG.

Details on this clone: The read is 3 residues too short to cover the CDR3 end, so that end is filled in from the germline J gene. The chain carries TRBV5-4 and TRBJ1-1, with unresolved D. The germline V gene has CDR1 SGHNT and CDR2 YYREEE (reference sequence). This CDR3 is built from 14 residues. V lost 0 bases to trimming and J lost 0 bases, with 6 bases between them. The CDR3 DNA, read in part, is TGTGCCAGCAGCTTGGAACAGATGAACACTGAA. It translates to CASSLEQMNTE. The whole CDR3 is CASSLEQMNTEAFF.

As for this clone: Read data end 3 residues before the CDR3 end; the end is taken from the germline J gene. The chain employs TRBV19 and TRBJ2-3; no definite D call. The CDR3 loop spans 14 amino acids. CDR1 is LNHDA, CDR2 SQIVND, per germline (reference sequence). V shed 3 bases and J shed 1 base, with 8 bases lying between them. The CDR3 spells CASSILGGTDTQYF. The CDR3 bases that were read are TGTGCCAGTAGTATTCTAGGCGGCACAGATACG.

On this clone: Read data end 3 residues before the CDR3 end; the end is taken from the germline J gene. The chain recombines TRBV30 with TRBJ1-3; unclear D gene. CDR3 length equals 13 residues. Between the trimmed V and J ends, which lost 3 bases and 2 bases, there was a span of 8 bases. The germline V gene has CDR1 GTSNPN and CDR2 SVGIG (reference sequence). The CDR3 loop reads CAWSEAPGNTIYF. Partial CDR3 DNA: TGTGCCTGGAGCGAAGCCCCTGGAAACACC.

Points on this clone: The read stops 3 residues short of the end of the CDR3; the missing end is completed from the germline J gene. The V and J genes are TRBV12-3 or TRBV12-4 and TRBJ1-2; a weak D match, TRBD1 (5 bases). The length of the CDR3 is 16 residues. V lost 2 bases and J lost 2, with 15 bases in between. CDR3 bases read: TGTGCCAGCAGTTTACCCCACCAAGGGGCGAACTATGGC. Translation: CASSLPHQGANYG. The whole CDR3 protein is CASSLPHQGANYGYTF.

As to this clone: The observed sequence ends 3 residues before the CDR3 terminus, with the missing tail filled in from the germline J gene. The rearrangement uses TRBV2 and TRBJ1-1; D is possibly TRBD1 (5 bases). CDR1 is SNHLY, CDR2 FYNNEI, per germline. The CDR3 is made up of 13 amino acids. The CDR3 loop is CASSEARGGAAFF. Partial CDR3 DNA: TGTGCCAGCAGTGAAGCTAGGGGAGGAGCA.

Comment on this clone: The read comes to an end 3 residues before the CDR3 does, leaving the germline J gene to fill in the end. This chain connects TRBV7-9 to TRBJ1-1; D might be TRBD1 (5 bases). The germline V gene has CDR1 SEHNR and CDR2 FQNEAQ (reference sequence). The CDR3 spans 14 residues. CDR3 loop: CASSPGTETYEAFF. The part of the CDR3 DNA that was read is TGTGCCAGCAGCCCCGGGACTGAAACCTACGAG. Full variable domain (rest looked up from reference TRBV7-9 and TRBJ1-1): DTGVSQNPRHKITKRGQNVTFRCDPISEHNRLYWYRQTLGQGPEFLTYFQNEAQLEKSRLLSDRFSAERPKGSFSTLEIQRTEQGDSAMYLCASSPGTETYEAFFGQGTRLTVV.

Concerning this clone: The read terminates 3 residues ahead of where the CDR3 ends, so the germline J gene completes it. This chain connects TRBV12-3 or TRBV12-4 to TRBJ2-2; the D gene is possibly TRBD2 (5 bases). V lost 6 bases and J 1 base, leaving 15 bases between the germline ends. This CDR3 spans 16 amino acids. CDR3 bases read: TGTGCCAGCAGCCTTGGTGACTACTGGAACACCGGGGAG. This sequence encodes CASSLGDYWNTGE. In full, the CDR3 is CASSLGDYWNTGELFF.

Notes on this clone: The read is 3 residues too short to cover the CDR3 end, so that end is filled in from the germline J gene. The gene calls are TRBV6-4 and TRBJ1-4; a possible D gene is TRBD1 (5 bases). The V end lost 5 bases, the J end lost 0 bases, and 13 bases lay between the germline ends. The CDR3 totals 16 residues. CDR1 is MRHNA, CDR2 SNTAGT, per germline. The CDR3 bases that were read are TGTGCCAGCAGTAGGACAAAACAAACAACTAATGAAAAA. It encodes CASSRTKQTTNEK. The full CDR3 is CASSRTKQTTNEKLFF.

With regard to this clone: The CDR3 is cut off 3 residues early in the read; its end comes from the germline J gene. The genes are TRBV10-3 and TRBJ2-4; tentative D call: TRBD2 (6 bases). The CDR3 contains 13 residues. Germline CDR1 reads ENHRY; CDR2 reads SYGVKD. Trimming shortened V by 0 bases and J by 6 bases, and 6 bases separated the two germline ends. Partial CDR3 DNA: TGTGCCATCAGTGAGTCGGGGGGAAACATT. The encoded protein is CAISESGGNI. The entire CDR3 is CAISESGGNIQYF.

CDR3 in amino acids: CASSFTSLGTQYF. Partial CDR3 DNA: TGTGCCAGCAGCTTCACTTCCCTAGGGACC. This rearrangement joins TRBV5-6 to TRBJ2-5; D is undetermined. The read is 3 residues too short to cover the CDR3 end, so that end is filled in from the germline J gene. Trimming removed 2 bases at V and 7 bases at J, with 12 bases between. The germline CDR1 and CDR2 sequences are SGHDT and YYEEEE. This CDR3 is 13 amino acids long.

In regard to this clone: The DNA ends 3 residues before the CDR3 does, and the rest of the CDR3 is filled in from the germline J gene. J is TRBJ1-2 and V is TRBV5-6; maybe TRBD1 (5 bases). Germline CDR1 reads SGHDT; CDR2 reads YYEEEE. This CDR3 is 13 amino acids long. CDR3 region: CASSLGQSETYTF. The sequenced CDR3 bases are TGTGCCAGCAGCTTGGGACAGTCGGAGACC.

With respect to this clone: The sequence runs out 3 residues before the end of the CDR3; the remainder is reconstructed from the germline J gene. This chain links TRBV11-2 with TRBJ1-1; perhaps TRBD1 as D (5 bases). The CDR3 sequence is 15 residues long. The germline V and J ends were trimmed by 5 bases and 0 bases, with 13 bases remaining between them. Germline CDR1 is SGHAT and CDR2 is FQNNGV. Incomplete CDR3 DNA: TGTGCCAGCAGCAGCACGCCAGGGATGAACACTGAA. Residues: CASSSTPGMNTE. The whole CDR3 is CASSSTPGMNTEAFF.

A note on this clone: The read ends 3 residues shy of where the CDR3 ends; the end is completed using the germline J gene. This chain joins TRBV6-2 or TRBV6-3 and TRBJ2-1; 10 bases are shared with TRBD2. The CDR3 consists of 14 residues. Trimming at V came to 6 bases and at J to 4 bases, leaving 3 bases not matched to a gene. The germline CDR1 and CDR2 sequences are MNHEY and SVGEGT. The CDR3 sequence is CASSGLAAYNEQFF. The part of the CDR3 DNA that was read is TGTGCCAGCAGCGGACTAGCGGCTTACAATGAG.

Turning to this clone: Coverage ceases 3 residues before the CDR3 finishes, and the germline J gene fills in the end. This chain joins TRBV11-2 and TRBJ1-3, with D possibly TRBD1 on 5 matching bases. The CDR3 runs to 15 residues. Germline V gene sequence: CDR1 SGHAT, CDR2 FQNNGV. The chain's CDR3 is CASSLDHGLAGAIYF. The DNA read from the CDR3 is TGTGCCAGCAGCTTAGATCACGGACTAGCGGGGGCC.

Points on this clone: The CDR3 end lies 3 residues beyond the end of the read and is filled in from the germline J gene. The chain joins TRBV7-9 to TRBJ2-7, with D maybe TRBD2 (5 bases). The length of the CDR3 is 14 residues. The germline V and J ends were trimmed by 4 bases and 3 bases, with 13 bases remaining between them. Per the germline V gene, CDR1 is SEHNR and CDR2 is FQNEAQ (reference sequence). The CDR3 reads CASSSALVLYEQYF. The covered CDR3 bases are TGTGCCAGCAGCTCTGCACTAGTTCTCTACGAG.

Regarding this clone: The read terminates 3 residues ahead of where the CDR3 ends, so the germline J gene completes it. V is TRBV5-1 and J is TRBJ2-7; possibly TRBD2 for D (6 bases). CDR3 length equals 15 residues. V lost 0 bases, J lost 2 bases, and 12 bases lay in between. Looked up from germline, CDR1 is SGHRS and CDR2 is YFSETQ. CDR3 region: CASSLAGGDPYEQYF. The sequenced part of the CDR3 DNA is TGCGCCAGCAGCTTGGCCGGGGGTGATCCCTACGAG.

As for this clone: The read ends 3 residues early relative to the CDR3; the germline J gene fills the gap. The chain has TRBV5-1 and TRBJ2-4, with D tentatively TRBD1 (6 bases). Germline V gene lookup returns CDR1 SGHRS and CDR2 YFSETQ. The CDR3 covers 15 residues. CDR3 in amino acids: CASSRSQGDQETQYF. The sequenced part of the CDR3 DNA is TGCGCCAGCAGCAGGTCACAGGGTGATCAAGAGACT. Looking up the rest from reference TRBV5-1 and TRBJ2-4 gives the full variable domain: KAGVTQTPRYLIKTRGQQVTLSCSPISGHRSVSWYQQTPGQGLQFLFEYFSETQRNKGNFPGRFSGRQFSNSRSEMNVSTLELGDSALYLCASSRSQGDQETQYFGAGTRLSVL.

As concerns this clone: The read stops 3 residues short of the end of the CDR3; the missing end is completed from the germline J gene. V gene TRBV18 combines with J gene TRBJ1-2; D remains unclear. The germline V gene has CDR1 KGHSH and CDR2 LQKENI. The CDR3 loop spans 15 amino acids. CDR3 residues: CASSRSVAGSWDYTF. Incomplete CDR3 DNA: TGTGCCAGCTCACGGTCGGTAGCGGGATCGTGGGAC.